One TCR beta chain is described in this entry. Its antigen is unidentified. The data were taken from a study of OX40 agonist ivuxolimab in advanced cancers. Study overall: Patients took ivuxolimab, an agonistic anti-OX40 (CD134) antibody. Dose-escalation patients were diagnosed with hepatocellular carcinoma, melanoma, renal cell cancer or head and neck cancer.

Assay: immunoSEQ multiplex PCR; the TCRdb copy retains only in-frame clones and omits some. The table shows tens of thousands of clones, with more than 80% occurring only once. Study observations and caveats: At doses 0.1 to 3.0 mg/kg, CD4+ and CD8+ clones expanded.

V lost 4 bases and J lost 9; bases outside the gene matches: 13. The length of the CDR3 is 15 residues. CDR1 and CDR2 (germline): SGDLS, YYNGEE. The origin of this receptor is an adult with an advanced solid tumor such as melanoma, head and neck, liver or kidney cancer. The input for sequencing was CD4+ or CD8+ T cells sorted from blood, taken in a trial of the OX40 agonist ivuxolimab. This chain uses TRBV9 with TRBJ2-1, with 7 bases aligning to TRBD2. CDR3 loop: CASSSDPSGAGEQFF. For the CDR3, the DNA is TGTGCCAGCAGCTCAGACCCTAGCGGAGCTGGTGAGCAGTTCTTC.